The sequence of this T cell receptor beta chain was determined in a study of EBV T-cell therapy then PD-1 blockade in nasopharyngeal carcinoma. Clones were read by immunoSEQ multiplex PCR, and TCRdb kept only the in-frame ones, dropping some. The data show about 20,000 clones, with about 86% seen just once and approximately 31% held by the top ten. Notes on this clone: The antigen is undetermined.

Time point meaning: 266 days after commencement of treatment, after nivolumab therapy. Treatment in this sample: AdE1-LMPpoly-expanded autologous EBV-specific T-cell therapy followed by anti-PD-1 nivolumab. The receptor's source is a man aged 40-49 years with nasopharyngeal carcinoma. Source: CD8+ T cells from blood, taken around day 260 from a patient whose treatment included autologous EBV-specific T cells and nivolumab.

Written as DNA, the CDR3 is TGCGCCAGCAGCTTGGAAGGGACTAGCGGTACTTACAATGAGCAGTTCTTC. Protein: CASSLEGTSGTYNEQFF. The rearrangement uses TRBV5-1 and TRBJ2-1; 11 nucleotides agree with TRBD2. The CDR3 loop spans 17 amino acids. The V gene's germline CDR1 is SGHRS and CDR2 YFSETQ. The ends lost 0 bases at V and 4 bases at J; junction bases unmatched: 6.